The 18 T cell receptor beta chains given below trace back to one sample, sequenced in a study of cytomegalovirus exposure and HLA in healthy donors. Researchers ran the PCR with 60 Vbeta and 13 Jbeta primers. Generated by immunoSEQ multiplex PCR, the TCRdb table keeps only in-frame clones and is missing some. The table shows 250,000 or so clones, with approximately 91% occurring only once. Sequenced input: PBMCs. Receptors originate from a girl aged 2 to 10 in good health and CMV-seronegative.

The chain is built from TRBV5-4 and TRBJ2-3; TRBD2 matches 7 bases. The CDR3 has 15 amino acids. Germline trimming cut 3 bases from V and 1 base from J; bases unmatched to any gene: 5. From germline, CDR1 is SGHNT and CDR2 YYREEE (reference sequence). The CDR3: CASSSGLVGTDTQYF. Written as DNA, the CDR3 is TGTGCCAGCAGCTCAGGACTAGTTGGCACAGATACGCAGTATTTT.

This chain links TRBV4-2 with TRBJ1-4; D gene ambiguous. This CDR3 spans 16 amino acids. V lost 0 bases to trimming and J lost 4 bases, with 12 bases between them. Germline CDR1 LGHNA, CDR2 YNFKEQ. The CDR3 sequence: CASSQDMPQVNEKLFF. The CDR3 nucleotides are TGTGCCAGCAGCCAAGATATGCCCCAGGTTAATGAAAAACTGTTTTTT.

The rearrangement uses TRBV7-9 and TRBJ1-2, with a tentative D call TRBD1 (6 bases). Per the germline V gene, CDR1 is SEHNR and CDR2 is FQNEAQ (reference sequence). CDR3 length: 13 amino acids. V was shortened by 5 bases and J by 8 bases, with 15 bases between the two germline ends. The DNA of the CDR3 is TGTGCCAGCAGCCCCACAGGGATCGGCGGCTACACCTTC. Its protein product is CASSPTGIGGYTF.

The rearrangement joins TRBV5-1 to TRBJ1-6; D not resolved. The V and J ends lost 5 bases and 9 bases respectively, with 18 bases between them. The CDR3 contains 15 residues. In germline, CDR1 is SGHRS, CDR2 YFSETQ. CDR3 coding DNA: TGCGCCAGCAGATTCGGGGAAGCAAGTTCTTCACCCCTCCACTTT. It translates to CASRFGEASSSPLHF.

This rearrangement joins TRBV11-2 to TRBJ2-1; 7 bases are a match to TRBD2. Trimming removed 4 bases from V and 4 bases from J; junction bases left unmatched: 16. Germline V gene sequence: CDR1 SGHAT, CDR2 FQNNGV. The length of the CDR3 is 18 residues. Written as DNA, the CDR3 is TGTGCCAGCAGCTCCCCCCGGGACTGGGGGGGAATTTACAATGAGCAGTTCTTC. Amino acid sequence: CASSSPRDWGGIYNEQFF.

This chain uses TRBV27 with TRBJ2-7, with 7 bases aligning to TRBD2. With V trimmed by 0 bases and J by 9 bases, 5 bases remained unmatched. Germline V lookup: CDR1 MNHEY, CDR2 SMNVEV (reference sequence). The CDR3 contains 13 residues. This CDR3 reads CASSLSSGGVQYF. CDR3 DNA sequence: TGTGCCAGCAGTTTATCGTCGGGGGGTGTGCAGTACTTC.

Written as DNA, the CDR3 is TGTGCCAGCAGTGAATCCTTCCACCCGGTCTGGTATGGCTACACCTTC. Translating gives CASSESFHPVWYGYTF. The V gene is TRBV25-1, the J gene TRBJ1-2; D unclear. The CDR3 runs to 16 residues. The V end lost 1 base, the J end lost 5 bases, and 17 bases lay between the germline ends. The germline CDR1 and CDR2 sequences are MGHDK and SYGVNS.

The chain uses TRBV5-1 and TRBJ2-7; a possible D gene is TRBD1 (5 bases). The CDR3 contains 14 residues. With 4 bases removed from V and 0 bases from J, the gap between germline ends came to 11 bases. Germline V CDR1 and CDR2: SGHRS, YFSETQ. The CDR3 DNA is TGCGCCAGCAGCCCGATCGACAGCTCCTACGAGCAGTACTTC. It is translated as CASSPIDSSYEQYF.

The rearrangement uses TRBV7-8 and TRBJ1-1; 7 nucleotides line up with TRBD1. In germline, CDR1 is SGHVS, CDR2 FQNEAQ. The V segment lost 3 bases and the J segment 2 bases; nucleotides outside the gene matches: 6. The CDR3 spans 15 residues. CDR3 in DNA: TGTGCCAGCAGCTTGGGACAGATGGGCAACACTGAAGCTTTCTTT. Its protein product is CASSLGQMGNTEAFF.

The chain has TRBV5-1 and TRBJ2-7, with a weak D call TRBD1 (6 bases). Germline V gene data show CDR1 as SGHRS and CDR2 as YFSETQ. CDR3 length equals 15 residues. V was shortened by 1 base and J by 2 bases, with 13 bases between the two germline ends. The CDR3 region is CASSLNHQGPYEQYF. In nucleotides, the CDR3 is TGCGCCAGCAGCTTGAATCATCAGGGGCCCTACGAGCAGTACTTC.

The chain recombines TRBV7-9 with TRBJ2-2; 8 nucleotides match TRBD2. Germline assignment: CDR1 SEHNR and CDR2 FQNEAQ (reference sequence). The CDR3 length is 15 residues. J lost 1 base, V lost 10 bases, and 8 bases had no gene match. The chain's CDR3 is CAIQIAGLNTGELFF. In nucleotides, the CDR3 is TGTGCCATTCAAATAGCGGGATTGAACACCGGGGAGCTGTTTTTT.

The gene calls are TRBV10-3 and TRBJ1-2, with 9 bases identical to TRBD1. V lost 6 bases to trimming and J lost 7 bases; unmatched junction nucleotides: 9. CDR1 is ENHRY and CDR2 is SYGVKD in the germline V gene. The CDR3 spans 14 residues. The CDR3 loop reads CAISAWTGDTGYTF. The CDR3 coding sequence is TGTGCCATCAGCGCTTGGACAGGGGATACTGGCTACACCTTC.

This chain joins TRBV6-6 and TRBJ2-3; 7 bases agree with TRBD2. Germline V gene lookup returns CDR1 MNHNY and CDR2 SVGAGI (reference sequence). The CDR3 loop spans 14 amino acids. V dropped 4 bases and J dropped 5; count of bases not matched to a gene: 6. For the CDR3, the DNA is TGTGCCAGCAGTTTTGGCGCTAGCGGAGATACGCAGTATTTT. It translates to CASSFGASGDTQYF.

This sequence joins TRBV11-2 and TRBJ2-2, with D unclear. The germline V and J ends were trimmed by 0 bases and 1 base, with 6 bases remaining between them. CDR1 and CDR2 (germline): SGHAT, FQNNGV. The CDR3 totals 15 residues. Here the CDR3 reads CASSLDAGNTGELFF. CDR3 in DNA: TGTGCCAGCAGCTTAGATGCCGGGAACACCGGGGAGCTGTTTTTT.

CDR3 in DNA: TGTGCCAGCACCGGGGAGAGCTCCTATAATTCACCCCTCCACTTT. This gives the protein CASTGESSYNSPLHF. J is TRBJ1-6 and V is TRBV19; D call uncertain. The CDR3 length is 15 residues. Germline assignment: CDR1 LNHDA and CDR2 SQIVND (reference sequence). Trimming left V 9 bases short and J 0 bases short, with 12 bases between.

The chain uses TRBV5-4 and TRBJ2-2; D remains unclear. The germline V gene encodes CDR1 SGHNT and CDR2 YYREEE (reference sequence). The CDR3 contains 16 residues. The ends were cut back, 2 bases at V and 0 bases at J, with 11 bases in the middle. DNA of the CDR3: TGTGCCAGCAGCTTATTTTGGCAGTCGAACACCGGGGAGCTGTTTTTT. This gives the protein CASSLFWQSNTGELFF.

The chain is built from TRBV2 and TRBJ1-2, with TRBD1 identical over 8 bases. The junction had 3 bases not matched to a gene; V was cut back by 1 base and J by 8 bases. Germline V CDR1 and CDR2: SNHLY, FYNNEI. This CDR3 is 13 amino acids long. CDR3 bases: TGTGCCAGCAGTGAAGAGACAGGGGACGGCTACACCTTC. Protein product: CASSEETGDGYTF.

Notes on this clone: Distinct nucleotide sequences in the sample also encode this CDR3. The CDR3 nucleotides read TGTGCCAGCTCACCAGGGGCTGAGCAGTACTTC. Amino acid sequence: CASSPGAEQYF. The rearrangement joins TRBV18 to TRBJ2-7, with D tentatively TRBD1 (5 bases). CDR3 length equals 11 residues. Germline CDR1 reads KGHSH; CDR2 reads LQKENI. With 2 bases removed from V and 7 bases from J, the gap between germline ends came to 6 bases.